Below, one T cell receptor (beta chain) is given with its context. The antigen remains undetermined. In replicate PCRs of sorted subsets, approximately 210 ng DNA, 29,000 or so T cell genomes, was used. Using immunoSEQ multiplex PCR, the repertoire was profiled, and TCRdb retains in-frame clones only, with some absent. The sample has around 510,000 clones; 95% to 96% are singletons. This sample is part of a study of shared clonotypes between healthy human individuals. Germline CDR1 MDHEN, CDR2 SYDVKM. The CDR3 has 14 residues. Trimming cost V 4 bases and J 3 bases, with 9 bases left between them. The study's findings and limits: Naive subsets usually exceeded memory subsets in estimated richness.

The rearrangement uses TRBV28 and TRBJ1-4, with a tentative D call TRBD1 (6 bases). This sequence originates from a woman younger than 45 in good health. Sequenced: naive CD4+ T cells sorted from blood. Subset: CD45RA+ positively selected. CDR3 sequence (DNA): TGTGCCAGCAGTTCAGGGGCCCCTAATGAAAAACTGTTTTTT. Translation gives CASSSGAPNEKLFF.